This is a list of T cell receptor beta chains from one sample in a study of blood T cell repertoires in COVID-19. Data came from immunoSEQ multiplex PCR; TCRdb stores just in-frame clones and leaves some out. Among approximately 290,000 clones listed, approximately 90% were seen once. Sample: peripheral blood. The receptors derive from a woman aged 60-70 years with acute or convalescent COVID-19. Both conserved end residues are part of each CDR3. The D gene is left open where the match is weak. Clone size is not always given. Where it is, it says once, few, many or a class for expanded clones.

TRBJ2-7,TRBV7-9,-,-,CASSLALGGTYEQYF,TGTGCCAGCAGCTTAGCTCTGGGAGGTACCTACGAGCAGTACTTC
TRBJ1-2,TRBV7-9,-,-,CASSHPKSRGFDGYTF,TGTGCCAGCAGCCACCCCAAGTCCCGGGGGTTCGATGGCTACACCTTC
TRBJ2-5,TRBV27,-,-,CASSRGSVRETQYF,TGTGCCAGCAGTCGGGGGTCAGTGAGAGAGACCCAGTACTTC
TRBJ1-4,TRBV3-1/TRBV3-2,-,TRBD1,CASSRRTGGDEKLFF,TGTGCCAGCAGCCGGCGGACAGGGGGGGATGAAAAACTGTTTTTT
TRBJ2-1,TRBV18,-,-,CASSPLPGGSSYNEQFF,TGTGCCAGCTCACCACTTCCAGGGGGGAGCTCCTACAATGAGCAGTTCTTC
TRBJ1-3,TRBV5-1,-,TRBD1,CASSQPGTAENTIYF,TGCGCCAGCAGCCAACCCGGGACAGCGGAAAACACCATATATTTT
TRBJ1-4,TRBV5-5,-,TRBD1,CASSFTGVVGNEKLFF,TGTGCCAGCAGCTTTACAGGGGTGGTGGGTAATGAAAAACTGTTTTTT
TRBJ2-1,TRBV24-1,-,TRBD2,CATSDLRRGGNEQFF,TGTGCCACCAGTGATTTGAGACGGGGGGGCAATGAGCAGTTCTTC
TRBJ1-6,TRBV2,-,-,CASRQGPLHF,TGTGCCAGCAGACAGGGCCCCCTCCACTTT
TRBJ2-3,TRBV7-3,-,-,CASSRSVGTDTQYF,TGTGCCAGCAGCAGGAGCGTGGGCACAGATACGCAGTATTTT
TRBJ1-2,TRBV19,-,-,CASQPQGLRASGYTF,TGTGCCAGTCAACCCCAAGGGCTCAGGGCGTCTGGCTACACCTTC
TRBJ1-5,TRBV7-2,-,-,CASSPQVLSNQPQHF,TGTGCCAGCAGCCCTCAGGTCCTTAGCAATCAGCCCCAGCATTTT
TRBJ2-3,TRBV7-2,once,-,CASSFLDTQYF,TGTGCCAGCAGCTTTCTTGATACGCAGTATTTT
TRBJ1-5,TRBV5-1,-,-,CASSLAGMGNQPQHF,TGCGCCAGCAGCTTGGCCGGGATGGGCAATCAGCCCCAGCATTTT
TRBJ2-7,TRBV2,-,TRBD2,CASGGTSGLSYEQYF,TGTGCCAGCGGCGGGACTAGCGGGCTGTCCTACGAGCAGTACTTC
TRBJ1-4,TRBV4-2,-,TRBD1,CASNRQGNEKLFF,TGTGCCAGCAATCGACAGGGAAATGAAAAACTGTTTTTT
TRBJ2-2,TRBV9,-,-,CASSVQTGTTGELFF,TGTGCCAGCAGCGTCCAAACAGGGACCACCGGGGAGCTGTTTTTT
TRBJ1-2,TRBV5-6,-,-,CASSLGGTGVNYGYTF,TGTGCCAGCAGCTTGGGGGGAACAGGTGTGAACTATGGCTACACCTTC
TRBJ2-2,TRBV7-9,few,TRBD2,CASIPRRTSGDTGELFF,TGTGCCAGCATCCCTCGTAGGACTAGCGGTGACACCGGGGAGCTGTTTTTT
TRBJ1-4,TRBV6-6,-,-,CASSYSGGLSNEKLFF,TGTGCCAGCAGTTACTCCGGGGGGCTGTCTAATGAAAAACTGTTTTTT
TRBJ2-1,TRBV10-3,-,-,CAISGQSTSYNEQFF,TGTGCCATCAGTGGACAGTCTACCTCCTACAATGAGCAGTTCTTC
TRBJ2-3,TRBV25-1,once,TRBD1,CASSKWGPTGIEFNTQYF,TGTGCCAGCAGTAAATGGGGACCGACAGGGATTGAATTTAATACGCAGTATTTT
TRBJ1-3,TRBV28,-,TRBD1,CASTPTGEGNTIYF,TGTGCCAGCACACCGACAGGGGAGGGAAACACCATATATTTT
TRBJ2-6,TRBV3-1/TRBV3-2,-,-,CASSQVLTPAGANVLTF,TGTGCCAGCAGCCAGGTCCTCACGCCGGCTGGGGCCAACGTCCTGACTTTC
TRBJ2-2,TRBV6-6,many,TRBD1,CASTLRGLGELFF,TGTGCCAGCACCCTGAGGGGGCTAGGGGAGCTGTTTTTT
TRBJ1-3,TRBV2,-,-,CASRLGNTIYF,TGTGCCAGCAGACTCGGAAACACCATATATTTT
TRBJ1-2,TRBV19,-,-,CASTPTGLQGYTF,TGTGCCAGTACTCCGACAGGATTGCAGGGCTACACCTTC
TRBJ2-2,TRBV7-3,-,TRBD1,CASSLADRVRSGELFF,TGTGCCAGCAGCTTAGCCGACAGGGTACGGAGCGGGGAGCTGTTTTTT
TRBJ2-5,TRBV15,-,TRBD2,CATSRSQTSGSARQETQYF,TGTGCCACCAGCAGATCCCAGACTAGCGGGAGCGCGAGGCAAGAGACCCAGTACTTC
TRBJ1-1,TRBV15,-,-,CATSREGHRNTEAFF,TGTGCCACCAGCAGAGAGGGACATCGGAACACTGAAGCTTTCTTT
TRBJ1-4,TRBV7-3,-,-,CASIPCSPKRDEKLFF,TGTGCCAGCATCCCGTGCTCACCCAAGCGGGATGAAAAACTGTTTTTT
TRBJ2-1,TRBV28,-,TRBD1,CASSLWTGAREQFF,TGTGCCAGCAGTCTCTGGACAGGGGCCAGGGAGCAGTTCTTC
TRBJ2-1,TRBV25-1,-,-,CASGLGGAEGVYNEQFF,TGTGCCAGCGGACTGGGCGGGGCCGAGGGTGTTTACAATGAGCAGTTCTTC
TRBJ2-7,TRBV5-1,-,TRBD2,CASSLAGGSGGYEQYF,TGCGCCAGCAGCTTGGCCGGGGGTAGCGGGGGATACGAGCAGTACTTC
TRBJ1-1,TRBV7-2,once,-,CASKSGTRVRAFF,TGTGCCAGCAAATCCGGGACACGCGTGAGGGCTTTCTTT
TRBJ2-7,TRBV6-6,-,TRBD1,CASVDRGTHEQYF,TGTGCCAGTGTAGACAGGGGGACCCACGAGCAGTACTTC
TRBJ2-2,TRBV29-1,-,-,CSVALRDTGELFF,TGCAGCGTAGCGCTCCGGGACACCGGGGAGCTGTTTTTT
TRBJ1-5,TRBV6-1,-,TRBD1,CASSEGTGYSNQPQHF,TGTGCCAGCAGTGAAGGGACAGGGTATAGCAATCAGCCCCAGCATTTT
TRBJ2-7,TRBV7-3,-,TRBD1,CASSPRQGVSYEQYF,TGTGCCAGCAGCCCTCGACAGGGGGTATCGTACGAGCAGTACTTC
TRBJ2-3,TRBV7-3,-,TRBD1,CASSLKPLGTGKTDTQYF,TGTGCCAGCAGCTTAAAGCCGCTGGGGACAGGGAAAACAGATACGCAGTATTTT
TRBJ2-1,TRBV12-5,-,-,CASGLGRDNEQFF,TGTGCTAGTGGTTTGGGCAGGGACAATGAGCAGTTCTTC
TRBJ1-5,TRBV19,-,TRBD1,CASSDTGGAYQPQHF,TGTGCCAGTAGCGACACAGGGGGCGCTTATCAGCCCCAGCATTTT
TRBJ2-3,TRBV6-2/TRBV6-3,-,TRBD2,CASSGAGGADTQYF,TGTGCCAGCAGTGGAGCGGGAGGTGCAGATACGCAGTATTTT
TRBJ1-1,TRBV18,-,TRBD1,CASSPAGGQGMGTEAFF,TGTGCCAGCTCACCCGCTGGGGGACAGGGGATGGGTACTGAAGCTTTCTTT
TRBJ2-7,TRBV18,-,TRBD1,CASSGQDARTYEQYF,TGTGCCAGCTCCGGACAGGACGCCAGAACCTACGAGCAGTACTTC
TRBJ1-1,TRBV12-3/TRBV12-4,-,-,CASGRFEGTEAFF,TGTGCCAGCGGGAGGTTTGAAGGTACTGAAGCTTTCTTT
TRBJ1-2,TRBV24-1,once,TRBD1,CATSARDRAHGYTF,TGTGCCACCAGTGCCCGGGACAGGGCCCATGGCTACACCTTC
TRBJ1-2,TRBV7-9,-,TRBD1,CASSPSRDSHHNLGYTF,TGTGCCAGCAGTCCATCCCGGGACAGCCATCACAACCTGGGCTACACCTTC
TRBJ1-5,TRBV7-9,once,-,CASSLGVGAATRPQHF,TGTGCCAGCAGCTTAGGGGTAGGAGCAGCTACGAGGCCCCAGCATTTT
TRBJ1-1,TRBV6-6,-,TRBD1,CASSPTGAAVTEAFF,TGTGCCAGCAGTCCGACAGGGGCCGCGGTTACTGAAGCTTTCTTT
TRBJ1-1,TRBV5-1,-,TRBD1,CASSWEQGYTEAFF,TGCGCCAGCAGCTGGGAACAGGGGTACACTGAAGCTTTCTTT